This entry is about one TCR beta chain. Authors' data handling: Nucleated cell number was recorded as an estimate derived from reference gene primer amplification. Assay used: immunoSEQ multiplex PCR; TCRdb lists only in-frame clones, some missing. From that table come the V and J calls and clone size; the DNA was used to work out D and trimming. The sample carries 240,000 or so clones, approximately 84% recorded once. The germline V gene has CDR1 KGHSH and CDR2 LQKENI. J lost 3 bases, V lost 4 bases, and 12 bases had no gene match. This CDR3 is 18 amino acids long. This sample was taken from a study of blood T cell repertoires in COVID-19. About the study: Material from acute and convalescent COVID-19 was sourced from the United States, Italy and Spain. In each case, the material was cDNA or gDNA derived from T cells, B-cell-depleted T cells, or PBMCs.

The origin of this receptor is a woman of 80 years or more with acute or convalescent COVID-19. Input material: peripheral blood. V usage is TRBV18 and J usage is TRBJ2-3, with 11 bases fitting TRBD2. In DNA, the CDR3 is TGTGCCAGCTCACTCCTACCGAGACTAGCGGGGAAGACAGATACGCAGTATTTT. Translating gives CASSLLPRLAGKTDTQYF.